This TCR beta chain was recorded in a study of molecular identifiers for immune sequencing clone quantification. Many counts were recorded for this clonotype. The V and J ends lost 3 bases and 7 bases, in that order; junction bases with no gene match: 18. Germline V CDR1 and CDR2: DFQATT, SNEGSKA (reference sequence). This CDR3 has 17 amino acids. TCRdb called the PCR reads again in MiXCR, with one record for every CDR3 protein. Of 300,000 to 350,000 distinct CDR3 sequences in the sample, 20% to 25% were seen once. The specimen sequenced was naive CD8+ T cells from blood, with Jurkat cell RNA spiked in. Subset noted: FACS-sorted CD8+CD4-CCR7+CD45RA+ naive T cells. The receptor comes from a human donor in good health. Some libraries in this study had Jurkat cell RNA spiked in. The chain joins TRBV20-1 to TRBJ2-7, with TRBD2 matching 10 bases. This CDR3 is CSARYRASGGLLWEQYF. CDR3 DNA sequence: TGCAGTGCTAGGTATCGGGCTAGCGGGGGCCTACTCTGGGAGCAGTACTTC.